This TCR beta chain was retrieved from a study of blood T cell repertoires in COVID-19. Study-wide background: Acute and convalescent COVID-19 samples came from the United States, Italy and Spain. From T cells, B-cell-depleted T cells, or PBMCs came the material, which was cDNA or gDNA.

In the study's own analysis: Amplification with reference gene primers provided the estimates of nucleated cell counts. The data were produced by immunoSEQ multiplex PCR, yet TCRdb's version contains in-frame clones alone and is incomplete. V, J and clone size reflect that table, while D and trimming were determined from the DNA. The sample carries 280,000 or so clones, nearly 90% recorded once. This study enrolled people aged 18 to 89 from 20 to 25 US geographic areas. This TCR derives from a woman in her late teens or twenties with acute COVID-19. Sequenced input: PBMCs or T cells enriched from blood (not recorded which).

The CDR3: CASRHPGRALSGANVLTF. The CDR3 DNA reads as TGTGCCAGCAGACACCCGGGGAGGGCCTTGTCTGGGGCCAACGTCCTGACTTTC. The chain employs TRBV27 and TRBJ2-6; TRBD2 aligns across 7 bases. Germline lookup yields CDR1 MNHEY and CDR2 SMNVEV (reference sequence). The CDR3 runs to 18 residues. V dropped 6 bases and J dropped 1; count of bases not matched to a gene: 12.